This T cell receptor (beta chain) was captured by sequencing in a study of primary melanoma T cells and metastatic recurrence (dated by TCRdb to the early 2020s). Regarding the research as a whole: The cohort consisted of around 180 primary melanomas of stage T2 to T4, each more than 1 mm thick. Whether T-cell fraction and T-cell repertoire clonality in primary melanoma tumors predicted patient outcome was tested in the study. The T-cell fraction measured by TCR beta sequencing was weighed against progression-free survival, the clinical outcome chosen for the comparison. Histopathological grading of tumor-infiltrating lymphocytes was compared with the sequencing-derived T-cell fraction.

As concerns this clone: Its binding antigen is unknown. Base qualities are not provided; no much larger clone lies one nucleotide away.

Library method: the immunoSEQ multiplex PCR assay. High-throughput sequencing of the T-cell receptor beta chain was performed on primary melanoma tumor tissue. The authors' analysis ran thus. Among the repertoire analyses were the distribution of insertions and deletions and the sharing of TCRB CDR3 between samples. A gradient-boosted model ranked the predictive value of the T-cell fraction against histopathological variables. TCRdb mirrors the immuneACCESS table, restricted to in-frame sequences. Some clones are absent from its copies; in checked studies, under half trace to an unresolved V gene, and the reason for the others is unknown. D and trimming were read from the DNA, whereas the V and J calls and clone size are those reported in that table. The sample has over 95 clones on record, around 94% of them singletons. Jointly, the top ten make up more than 10% of the sample. Each patient's primary melanoma had been surgically resected and was viewed as potentially curable, though still at risk of metastatic recurrence.

V is pruned by 6 bases and J by 2 bases, leaving 11 bases of the junction without a gene match. Spanning cysteine to phenylalanine, the CDR3 consists of 16 amino acids. CDR3 DNA only is kept here, 48 bases in frame from base 1. The germline V gene sets CDR1 to SGHNT and CDR2 to YENEEA. Broader findings and caveats from the paper: Progression-free survival was reportedly predicted by the tumor T-cell fraction independently of age, mitotic rate, ulceration and thickness. An effective T-cell-mediated antitumor response in primary melanoma was presented by the authors only as a suggestion rather than as a demonstrated mechanism. Reportedly, adding T-cell fraction to tumor thickness improved progression-free survival prediction more than adding any other histopathological variable did. A T-cell fraction above 20% appeared protective regardless of ulceration status, mitotic rate or nodal disease.

The chain uses TRBV11-3 and TRBJ2-3, and 7 junctional nucleotides match TRBD1. This receptor was identified in a human donor with melanoma. Sequencing input: melanoma tumor tissue. The nucleotide sequence reads as follows: TGTGCCAGCAGACGACAGGGCGGATCATTCACAGATACGCAGTATTTT. This sequence encodes CASRRQGGSFTDTQYF.